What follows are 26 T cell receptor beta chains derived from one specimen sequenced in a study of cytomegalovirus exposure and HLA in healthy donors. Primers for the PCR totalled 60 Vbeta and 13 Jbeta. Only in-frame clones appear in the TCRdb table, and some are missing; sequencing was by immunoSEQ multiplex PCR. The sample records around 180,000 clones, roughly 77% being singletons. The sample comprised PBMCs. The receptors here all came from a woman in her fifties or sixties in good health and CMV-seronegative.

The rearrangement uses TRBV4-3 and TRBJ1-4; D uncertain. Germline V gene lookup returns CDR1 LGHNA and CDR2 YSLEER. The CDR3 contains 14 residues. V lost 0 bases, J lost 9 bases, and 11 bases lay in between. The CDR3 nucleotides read TGCGCCAGCAGCCAAGATGTTCTGGCCCAAAAACTGTTTTTT. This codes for CASSQDVLAQKLFF.

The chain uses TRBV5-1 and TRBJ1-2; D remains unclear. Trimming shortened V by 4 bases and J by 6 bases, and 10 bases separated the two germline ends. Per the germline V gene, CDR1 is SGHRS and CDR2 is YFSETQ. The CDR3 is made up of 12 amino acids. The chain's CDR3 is CASSEEGHGYTF. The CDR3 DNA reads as TGCGCCAGCAGCGAGGAGGGCCATGGCTACACCTTC.

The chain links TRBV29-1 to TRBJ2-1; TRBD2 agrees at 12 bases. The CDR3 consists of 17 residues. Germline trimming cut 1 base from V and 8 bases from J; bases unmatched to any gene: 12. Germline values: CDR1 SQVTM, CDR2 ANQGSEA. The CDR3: CSVEGLGLAGRGDEQFF. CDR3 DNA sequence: TGCAGCGTTGAAGGTTTAGGACTAGCGGGACGGGGGGATGAGCAGTTCTTC.

CDR3 in DNA: TGCGCCAGCAGCTTGGGAGGGGGAGCGGGGTCCTACGAGCAGTACTTC. As protein: CASSLGGGAGSYEQYF. The chain carries TRBV5-1 and TRBJ2-7, with D perhaps TRBD2 (7 bases). CDR1 is SGHRS and CDR2 is YFSETQ in the germline V gene. There are 16 residues in the CDR3. V dropped 0 bases and J dropped 1 base, with 14 bases sitting between them.

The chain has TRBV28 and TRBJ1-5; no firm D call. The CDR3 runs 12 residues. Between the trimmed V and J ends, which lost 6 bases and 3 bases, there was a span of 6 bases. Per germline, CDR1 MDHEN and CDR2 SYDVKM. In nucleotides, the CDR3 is TGTGCCAGCAGCTTCCCCAATCAGCCCCAGCATTTT. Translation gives CASSFPNQPQHF.

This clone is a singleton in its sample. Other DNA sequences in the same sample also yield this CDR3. DNA for the CDR3: TGTGCCAGCAGCTCCGGACAGGCTACTAATGAAAAACTGTTTTTT. Protein sequence: CASSSGQATNEKLFF. J is TRBJ1-4 and V is TRBV7-2; 7 bases are shared with TRBD1. The CDR3 runs to 15 residues. Trimming removed 4 bases from V and 2 bases from J; junction bases left unmatched: 4. The germline gives CDR1 SGHTA, CDR2 FQGNSA.

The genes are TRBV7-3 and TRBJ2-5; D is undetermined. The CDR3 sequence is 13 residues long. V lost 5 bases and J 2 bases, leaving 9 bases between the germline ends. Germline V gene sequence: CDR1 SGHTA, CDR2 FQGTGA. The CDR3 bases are TGTGCCAGCAGCCTATCTCCACAAGAGACCCAGTACTTC. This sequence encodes CASSLSPQETQYF.

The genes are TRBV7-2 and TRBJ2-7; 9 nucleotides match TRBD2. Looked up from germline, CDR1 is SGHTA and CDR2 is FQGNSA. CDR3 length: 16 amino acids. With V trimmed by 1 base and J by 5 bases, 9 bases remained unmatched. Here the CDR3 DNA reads TGTGCCAGCAGCTTAGTGGCGGGAGGGCGGCGCAACGAGCAGTACTTC. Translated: CASSLVAGGRRNEQYF.

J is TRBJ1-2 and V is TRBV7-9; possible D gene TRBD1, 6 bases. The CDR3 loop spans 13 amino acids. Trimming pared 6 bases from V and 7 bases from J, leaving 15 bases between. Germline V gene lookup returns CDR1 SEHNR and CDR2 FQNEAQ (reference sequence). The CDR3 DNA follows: TGTGCCAGCAGTCTCTCCGGGACAATTGGCTACACCTTC. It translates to CASSLSGTIGYTF.

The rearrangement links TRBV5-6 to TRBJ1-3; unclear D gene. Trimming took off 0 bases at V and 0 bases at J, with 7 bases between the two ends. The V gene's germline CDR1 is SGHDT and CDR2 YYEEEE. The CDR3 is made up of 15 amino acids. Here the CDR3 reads CASSLGAGSGNTIYF. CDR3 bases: TGTGCCAGCAGCTTGGGGGCAGGCTCTGGAAACACCATATATTTT.

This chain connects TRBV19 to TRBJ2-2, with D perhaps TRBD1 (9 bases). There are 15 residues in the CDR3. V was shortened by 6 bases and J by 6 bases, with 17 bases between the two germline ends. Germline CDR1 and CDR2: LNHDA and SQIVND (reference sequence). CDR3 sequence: CASSLDRGLAGELFF. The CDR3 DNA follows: TGTGCCAGTAGCCTGGACAGGGGACTAGCCGGGGAGCTGTTTTTT. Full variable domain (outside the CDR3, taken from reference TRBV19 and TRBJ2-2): DGGITQSPKYLFRKEGQNVTLSCEQNLNHDAMYWYRQDPGQGLRLIYYSQIVNDFQKGDIAEGYSVSREKKESFPLTVTSAQKNPTAFYLCASSLDRGLAGELFFGEGSRLTVL.

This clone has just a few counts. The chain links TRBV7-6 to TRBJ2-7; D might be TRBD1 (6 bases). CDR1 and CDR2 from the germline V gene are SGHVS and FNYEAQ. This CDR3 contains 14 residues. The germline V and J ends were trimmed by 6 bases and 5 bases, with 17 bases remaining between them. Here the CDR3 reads CASSLEGDRHEQYF. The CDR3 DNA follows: TGTGCCAGCAGTCTAGAGGGGGATCGCCACGAGCAGTACTTC.

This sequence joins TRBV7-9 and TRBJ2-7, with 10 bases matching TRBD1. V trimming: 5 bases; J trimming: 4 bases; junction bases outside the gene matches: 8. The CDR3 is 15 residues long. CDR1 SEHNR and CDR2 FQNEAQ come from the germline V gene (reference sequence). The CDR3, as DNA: TGTGCCAGCAGCACTGATGGGGACAGGGGTTACGAGCAGTACTTC. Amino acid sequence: CASSTDGDRGYEQYF.

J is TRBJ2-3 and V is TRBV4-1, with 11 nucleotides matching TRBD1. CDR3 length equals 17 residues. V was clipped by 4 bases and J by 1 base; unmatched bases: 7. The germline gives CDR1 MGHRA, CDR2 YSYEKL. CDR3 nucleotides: TGCGCCAGCAGCCGCCATGGGACAGGGGGAGGCACAGATACGCAGTATTTT. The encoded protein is CASSRHGTGGGTDTQYF.

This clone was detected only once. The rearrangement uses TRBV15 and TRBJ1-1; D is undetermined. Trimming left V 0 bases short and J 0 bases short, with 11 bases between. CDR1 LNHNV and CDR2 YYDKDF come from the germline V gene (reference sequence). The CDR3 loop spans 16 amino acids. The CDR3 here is CATSREGEWLNTEAFF. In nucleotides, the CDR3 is TGTGCCACCAGCAGAGAAGGAGAGTGGCTGAACACTGAAGCTTTCTTT.

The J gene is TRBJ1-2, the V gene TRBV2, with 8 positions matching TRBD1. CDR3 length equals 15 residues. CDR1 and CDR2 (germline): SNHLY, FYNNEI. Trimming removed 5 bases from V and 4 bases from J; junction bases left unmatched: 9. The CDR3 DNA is TGTGCCAGCAGTCGCGACAGGGGCCAGGGCTATGGCTACACCTTC. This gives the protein CASSRDRGQGYGYTF.

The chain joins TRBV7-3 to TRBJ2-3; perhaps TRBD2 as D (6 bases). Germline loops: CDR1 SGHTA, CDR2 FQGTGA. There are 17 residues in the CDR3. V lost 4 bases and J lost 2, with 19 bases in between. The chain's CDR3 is CASSSGTHFGDTDTQYF. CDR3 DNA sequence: TGTGCCAGCAGCTCCGGGACTCACTTCGGGGACACAGATACGCAGTATTTT.

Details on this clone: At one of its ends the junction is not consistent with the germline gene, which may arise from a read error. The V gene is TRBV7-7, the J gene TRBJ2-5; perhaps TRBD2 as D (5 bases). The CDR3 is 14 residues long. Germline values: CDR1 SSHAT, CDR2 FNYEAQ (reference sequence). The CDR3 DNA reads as TGTGCTAGCAGCCCCTTAGGAGGAACCGGGACCCAGTACTTC. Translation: CASSPLGGTGTQYF.

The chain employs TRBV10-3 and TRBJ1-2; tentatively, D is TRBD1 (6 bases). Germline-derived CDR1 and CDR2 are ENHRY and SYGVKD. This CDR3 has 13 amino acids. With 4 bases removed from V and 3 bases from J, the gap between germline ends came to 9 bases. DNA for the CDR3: TGTGCCATCAGTGGGGACACCGACTATGGCTACACCTTC. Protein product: CAISGDTDYGYTF.

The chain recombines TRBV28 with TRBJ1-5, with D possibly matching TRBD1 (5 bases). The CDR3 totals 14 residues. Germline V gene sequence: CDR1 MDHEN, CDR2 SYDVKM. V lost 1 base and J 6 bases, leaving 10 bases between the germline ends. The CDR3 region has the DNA TGTGCCAGCAGTTTATCAGGGCAGGGTCAGCCCCAGCATTTT. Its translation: CASSLSGQGQPQHF.

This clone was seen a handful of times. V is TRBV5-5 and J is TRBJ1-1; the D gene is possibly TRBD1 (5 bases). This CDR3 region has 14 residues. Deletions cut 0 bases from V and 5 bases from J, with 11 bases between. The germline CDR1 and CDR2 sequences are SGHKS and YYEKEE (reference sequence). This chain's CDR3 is CASSLDGGWTEAFF. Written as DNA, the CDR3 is TGTGCCAGCAGCTTGGACGGGGGATGGACTGAAGCTTTCTTT.

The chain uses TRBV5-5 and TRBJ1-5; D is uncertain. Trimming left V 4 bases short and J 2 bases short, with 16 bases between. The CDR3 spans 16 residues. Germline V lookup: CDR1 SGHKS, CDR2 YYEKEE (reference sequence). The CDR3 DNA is TGTGCCAGCAGCGGACTGTGGGGTCCGGGCAATCAGCCCCAGCATTTT. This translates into CASSGLWGPGNQPQHF.

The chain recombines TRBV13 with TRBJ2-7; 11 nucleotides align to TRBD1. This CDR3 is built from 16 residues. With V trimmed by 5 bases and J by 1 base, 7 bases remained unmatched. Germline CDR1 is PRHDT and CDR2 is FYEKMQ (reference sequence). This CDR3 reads CASSLGGDRGSYEQYF. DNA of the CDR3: TGTGCCAGCAGCCTCGGCGGGGACAGGGGGTCCTACGAGCAGTACTTC.

The CDR3 is CASSLGTGGNEQYF. CDR3 in DNA: TGTGCCAGCAGCTTGGGGACAGGGGGCAACGAGCAGTACTTC. This sequence joins TRBV5-6 and TRBJ2-7; 11 nucleotides agree with TRBD1. Germline V lookup: CDR1 SGHDT, CDR2 YYEEEE. V was clipped by 0 bases and J by 5 bases; unmatched bases: 1. The CDR3 is 14 residues long.

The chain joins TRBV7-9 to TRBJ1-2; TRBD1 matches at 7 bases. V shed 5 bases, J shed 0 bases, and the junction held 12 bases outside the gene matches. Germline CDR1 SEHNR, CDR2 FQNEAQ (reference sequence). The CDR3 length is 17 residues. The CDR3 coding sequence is TGTGCCAGCAGCCCACATTCGACCGGGACAGCTAACTATGGCTACACCTTC. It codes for CASSPHSTGTANYGYTF.

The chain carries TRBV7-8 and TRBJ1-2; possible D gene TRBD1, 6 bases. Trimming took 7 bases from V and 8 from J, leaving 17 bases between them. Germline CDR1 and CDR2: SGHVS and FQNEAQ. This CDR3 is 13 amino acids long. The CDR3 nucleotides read TGTGCCAGCACCGCGAACAGGGCAAGGGGCTACACCTTC. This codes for CASTANRARGYTF.